Each of the 3 T cell receptor beta chains below was sequenced from the same sample in a study of CD8+ T cells in alopecia areata. The sequencing template was cDNA reverse transcribed from extracted RNA. Profiled with immunoSEQ multiplex PCR; TCRdb holds only in-frame clones, not every one. This table has roughly 250,000 clones, 60% appearing once. Treatment in this sample: oral pan-JAK inhibitor, 5-10 mg twice daily. Sample: CD4+ T cells sorted from blood, taken around week 53, from a patient treated with tofacitinib. The receptor source for this set is a human donor with alopecia areata.

The chain joins TRBV29-1 to TRBJ2-7; D perhaps matches TRBD1 (6 bases). V was clipped by 4 bases and J by 5 bases, with 12 bases between them. The CDR3 runs 12 residues. Germline V gene sequence: CDR1 SQVTM, CDR2 ANQGSEA. The DNA for the CDR3 is TGCAGCGTTGCCAGGGGTCAGAACGAGCAGTACTTC. Translating it yields CSVARGQNEQYF.

This clone was detected only a few times. The chain is built from TRBV30 and TRBJ1-2; D possibly corresponds to TRBD1 (5 bases). The CDR3 is 13 residues long. Germline CDR1 GTSNPN, CDR2 SVGIG (reference sequence). V was pared by 2 bases and J by 6 bases, with 13 bases between. The CDR3 loop reads CAWSLIGGNGYTF. CDR3 in DNA: TGTGCCTGGAGTCTTATCGGGGGAAATGGCTACACCTTC.

The J gene is TRBJ2-5, the V gene TRBV14, with D possibly matching TRBD2 (5 bases). Deletions cut 4 bases from V and 7 bases from J, with 13 bases between. There are 13 residues in the CDR3. The germline V gene encodes CDR1 SGHDN and CDR2 FVKESK. The CDR3 region is CASSPLGVATQYF. The CDR3 DNA follows: TGTGCCAGCAGCCCACTAGGAGTCGCGACCCAGTACTTC.